This TCR beta chain was observed in a study of radiotherapy plus CTLA-4 blockade in lung cancer. The protocol was immunoSEQ multiplex PCR, while the TCRdb copy is restricted to in-frame clones and leaves out a portion. Here the sample spans tens of thousands of clones, roughly 85% being singletons. CDR1 GTSNPN and CDR2 SVGIG come from the germline V gene (reference sequence). V was cut by 0 bases and J by 5 bases, with 13 bases left in between. This CDR3 is 15 amino acids long. Sequencing was performed on peripheral blood, taken from a patient treated with radiotherapy plus ipilimumab. The V call is TRBV30, the J call TRBJ2-2; D may be TRBD1 (5 bases). This receptor was identified in a human donor with non-small cell lung cancer that progressed on radiotherapy plus ipilimumab. CDR3 coding DNA: TGTGCCTGGAGTGTAACAAAAACAGGTACCGGGGAGCTGTTTTTT. This encodes CAWSVTKTGTGELFF.